A single T cell receptor beta chain is shown here with its context. The data belong to a study of control samples from healthy donors and cancer patients. The protocol was immunoSEQ multiplex PCR, while the TCRdb copy is restricted to in-frame clones and leaves out a portion. The sample has approximately 100,000 clones; 75% to 95% are singletons. Between the trimmed V and J ends, which lost 4 bases and 7 bases, there was a span of 11 bases. CDR3 length: 12 residues. Germline assignment: CDR1 SGHRS and CDR2 YFSETQ. This rearrangement joins TRBV5-1 to TRBJ1-1, with D possibly TRBD1 on 6 matching bases. Input material: blood. The clonotype was recovered from a woman aged 18-35 years in good health. The chain's CDR3 is CASSPQGSEAFF. Here the CDR3 DNA reads TGCGCCAGCAGCCCCCAGGGGAGTGAAGCTTTCTTT.